The 11 T cell receptor beta chains in this list originate from one sample, sequenced in a study of blood T cell repertoires in COVID-19 (dated by TCRdb to about 2020). Libraries were constructed by the immunoSEQ multiplex PCR assay. In its TCRdb copy, this immuneACCESS table keeps in-frame sequences only and misses some clones. Where compared with another copy, unresolved V genes explain less than half of these, and the others have no known cause. The sample has 110,000 or so clones on record, roughly 80% of them singletons. Over 8.5% of the sample is in the top ten clones. Sequencing was done on a sample of peripheral blood. Every receptor here comes from a woman between 65 and 79 years old with acute or convalescent COVID-19.

The V call is TRBV7-2, the J call TRBJ2-5; D unclear. CDR1 and CDR2 from the germline V gene are SGHTA and FQGNSA. V was pared by 2 bases and J by 3 bases, with 13 bases between. CDR3 length equals 15 residues. CDR3 sequence reads: CASSLREAPEETQYF. In nucleotides, the CDR3 is TGTGCCAGCAGCTTACGTGAGGCCCCAGAAGAGACCCAGTACTTC.

This clone has just one count. The genes are TRBV30 and TRBJ1-5; possibly TRBD1 for D (5 bases). The CDR3 has 13 amino acids. The germline V gene encodes CDR1 GTSNPN and CDR2 SVGIG (reference sequence). V was pared by 0 bases and J by 5 bases, with 8 bases between. The CDR3 protein is CAWSVWGDQPQHF. The DNA of the CDR3 is TGTGCCTGGAGTGTATGGGGGGATCAGCCCCAGCATTTT.

The gene calls are TRBV28 and TRBJ1-2, with 10 bases fitting TRBD1. With V trimmed by 6 bases and J by 6 bases, 7 bases remained unmatched. CDR3 length: 14 residues. Germline loops: CDR1 MDHEN, CDR2 SYDVKM. The CDR3 DNA follows: TGTGCCAGCAGGCCGACAGGGGGCGCGAATGGCTACACCTTC. Residues: CASRPTGGANGYTF.

CDR3 coding DNA: TGTGCCAGCACAGGGGGTGAGGGCACTGAAGCTTTCTTT. Translated, it gives CASTGGEGTEAFF. The genes are TRBV12-3 or TRBV12-4 and TRBJ1-1; 7 positions match TRBD1. The CDR3 loop spans 13 amino acids. After removal of 7 bases from V and 4 bases from J, the junction contained 6 bases not matched to a gene.

The chain employs TRBV10-1 and TRBJ2-3; 14 bases are a match to TRBD2. Trimming cost V 8 bases and J 3 bases; bases outside gene matches: 10. The CDR3 loop spans 17 amino acids. Germline V lookup: CDR1 WNHNN, CDR2 SYGVQD (reference sequence). CDR3 sequence: CASGGLAGEGSTDTQYF. The CDR3 DNA reads as TGCGCCAGCGGGGGACTAGCGGGAGAGGGTAGTACAGATACGCAGTATTTT.

This clone occurred a few times. The chain recombines TRBV5-1 with TRBJ1-5; TRBD1 matches at 7 bases. The germline V gene encodes CDR1 SGHRS and CDR2 YFSETQ. The CDR3 length is 14 residues. V lost 4 bases, J lost 5 bases, and 6 bases stayed unmatched. CDR3 sequence (DNA): TGCGCCAGCAGCCAATCAGGGGGTTATCAGCCCCAGCATTTT. Translation: CASSQSGGYQPQHF.

This sequence joins TRBV4-2 and TRBJ2-1, with a possible D match to TRBD1 (5 bases). Germline V gene lookup returns CDR1 LGHNA and CDR2 YNFKEQ. Trimming pared 0 bases from V and 9 bases from J, leaving 6 bases between. The length of the CDR3 is 12 residues. CDR3 DNA: TGTGCCAGCAGCCAAGATCAGGGTGAGCAGTTCTTC. Encoded protein: CASSQDQGEQFF.

The chain joins TRBV19 to TRBJ2-7; 8 nucleotides line up with TRBD1. The CDR3 runs to 15 residues. With 7 bases clipped from V and 4 bases from J, the junction kept 12 bases outside the gene matches. The V gene's germline CDR1 is LNHDA and CDR2 SQIVND (reference sequence). The CDR3 DNA follows: TGTGCCAGTACCCCGGCAGGGGGCTCCCCTTACGAGCAGTACTTC. Translation: CASTPAGGSPYEQYF.

This sequence joins TRBV2 and TRBJ1-4; D unclear. The CDR3 contains 15 residues. V lost 8 bases and J 4 bases, leaving 17 bases between the germline ends. Germline lookup yields CDR1 SNHLY and CDR2 FYNNEI. The DNA for the CDR3 is TGTGCCAGCTTGGCCGAGAGGAGCAATAATGAAAAACTGTTTTTT. It translates to CASLAERSNNEKLFF.

This sequence joins TRBV5-1 and TRBJ1-1, with 8 bases fitting TRBD1. Trimming took 5 bases from V and 5 from J; bases not matched to a gene: 11. CDR1 and CDR2 (germline): SGHRS, YFSETQ. This CDR3 has 15 residues. CDR3 residues: CASSSNRGSRTEAFF. In DNA, the CDR3 is TGCGCCAGCAGTTCAAACAGGGGGAGTCGGACTGAAGCTTTCTTT.

This rearrangement joins TRBV6-6 to TRBJ1-5; D may be TRBD1 (5 bases). CDR1 MNHNY and CDR2 SVGAGI come from the germline V gene (reference sequence). The CDR3 spans 14 residues. The V end lost 6 bases, the J end lost 4 bases, and 13 bases lay between the germline ends. DNA for the CDR3: TGTGCCAGCAGCCTAGACAGATTTAATCAGCCCCAGCATTTT. Its translation: CASSLDRFNQPQHF.